A single sample is the source of the 25 T cell receptor beta chains below, sequenced in a study of control samples from healthy donors and cancer patients. Assay: immunoSEQ multiplex PCR; the TCRdb copy retains only in-frame clones and omits some. The sample shows fewer than 85,000 clones, over 80% of them seen only once. The sample was blood. These receptors were taken from a woman aged 55-69 years in good health.

The chain links TRBV2 to TRBJ1-5; TRBD1 might be the D (5 bases). V dropped 3 bases and J dropped 4 bases, with 13 bases sitting between them. The germline V gene encodes CDR1 SNHLY and CDR2 FYNNEI. The CDR3 loop spans 15 amino acids. CDR3 bases: TGTGCCAGCAGTGATCGGGCAGGGAGGAATCAGCCCCAGCATTTT. This encodes CASSDRAGRNQPQHF.

This clone was recorded once. The chain carries TRBV15 and TRBJ1-2; D is ambiguous. The germline V gene encodes CDR1 LNHNV and CDR2 YYDKDF (reference sequence). V was shortened by 0 bases and J by 4 bases, with 12 bases between the two germline ends. The CDR3 extends over 15 amino acids. The CDR3: CATSRDFTETYGYTF. In nucleotides, the CDR3 is TGTGCCACCAGCAGAGATTTTACGGAGACCTATGGCTACACCTTC. The variable domain in full, with the rest retrieved from reference TRBV15 and TRBJ1-2, is DAMVIQNPRYQVTQFGKPVTLSCSQTLNHNVMYWYQQKSSQAPKLLFHYYDKDFNNEADTPDNFQSRRPNTSFCFLDIRSPGLGDTAMYLCATSRDFTETYGYTFGSGTRLTVV.

The rearrangement uses TRBV19 and TRBJ2-2, with D unclear. The germline gives CDR1 LNHDA, CDR2 SQIVND (reference sequence). The CDR3 is made up of 13 amino acids. Trimming left V 8 bases short and J 1 base short, with 8 bases between. The CDR3 coding sequence is TGTGCCAGTGGCAGAGGGAACACCGGGGAGCTGTTTTTT. Translation: CASGRGNTGELFF.

The rearrangement joins TRBV28 to TRBJ2-1; D possibly corresponds to TRBD2 (6 bases). V was shortened by 2 bases and J by 6 bases, with 14 bases between the two germline ends. CDR3 length equals 15 residues. Germline V gene lookup returns CDR1 MDHEN and CDR2 SYDVKM. The CDR3 nucleotides read TGTGCCAGCAGTTTACCCAACGGGAGAGGCAATGAGCAGTTCTTC. Translating gives CASSLPNGRGNEQFF.

CDR3 protein: CASSYSEAYNEQFF. CDR3 sequence (DNA): TGTGCCAGCAGTTACTCGGAAGCATACAATGAGCAGTTCTTC. The chain links TRBV6-5 to TRBJ2-1; no firm D call. The CDR3 loop spans 14 amino acids. V was shortened by 0 bases and J by 4 bases, with 7 bases between the two germline ends. Germline V gives CDR1 MNHEY, CDR2 SVGAGI.

This chain uses TRBV5-1 with TRBJ2-7; D remains unclear. CDR3 length equals 14 residues. CDR1 is SGHRS and CDR2 is YFSETQ in the germline V gene. The V and J ends lost 0 bases and 2 bases respectively, with 9 bases between them. The CDR3 loop is CASSLGSAPYEQYF. The CDR3 DNA sequence: TGCGCCAGCAGCTTGGGGTCAGCACCCTACGAGCAGTACTTC.

J is TRBJ2-1 and V is TRBV4-1; D possibly corresponds to TRBD1 (5 bases). The CDR3 spans 17 residues. V was pared by 0 bases and J by 6 bases, with 18 bases between. The germline gives CDR1 MGHRA, CDR2 YSYEKL. CDR3 amino acids: CASSQDTGFSRVNEQFF. The CDR3 coding sequence is TGCGCCAGCAGCCAAGATACTGGCTTTTCCAGGGTCAATGAGCAGTTCTTC.

The gene calls are TRBV28 and TRBJ1-1; D is possibly TRBD1 (6 bases). V was cut by 5 bases and J by 1 base, with 14 bases left in between. CDR3 length: 15 residues. Germline V CDR1 and CDR2: MDHEN, SYDVKM. CDR3 in DNA: TGTGCCAGCAGTCCTTGGTCGGGGGCGAACACTGAAGCTTTCTTT. This encodes CASSPWSGANTEAFF.

The chain combines TRBV29-1 with TRBJ1-5; TRBD1 is a possible D gene (5 bases). CDR1 and CDR2 (germline): SQVTM, ANQGSEA. Trimming left V 4 bases short and J 1 base short, with 17 bases between. There are 16 residues in the CDR3. The CDR3 DNA follows: TGCAGCGTTGCGGTATCGGGGGTAGGGAGCAATCAGCCCCAGCATTTT. Translation: CSVAVSGVGSNQPQHF.

The rearrangement uses TRBV5-1 and TRBJ2-5, with D uncertain. The length of the CDR3 is 13 residues. CDR1 is SGHRS, CDR2 YFSETQ, per germline. V dropped 0 bases and J dropped 2 bases, with 5 bases sitting between them. The CDR3 protein is CASSLVQQETQYF. The CDR3, as DNA: TGCGCCAGCAGCTTGGTCCAACAAGAGACCCAGTACTTC.

This chain links TRBV28 with TRBJ2-1; D perhaps matches TRBD2 (5 bases). Trimming pared 3 bases from V and 10 bases from J, leaving 7 bases between. This CDR3 has 11 residues. Germline CDR1 is MDHEN and CDR2 is SYDVKM. The CDR3 protein is CASSFRGEQFF. The CDR3 coding sequence is TGTGCCAGCAGTTTTCGAGGGGAGCAGTTCTTC.

This chain joins TRBV19 and TRBJ1-1; D may be TRBD1 (6 bases). CDR1 is LNHDA and CDR2 is SQIVND in the germline V gene (reference sequence). The CDR3 runs to 14 residues. Between the trimmed V and J ends, which lost 3 bases and 0 bases, there was a span of 8 bases. Here the CDR3 reads CASSMGTLNTEAFF. Written as DNA, the CDR3 is TGTGCCAGTAGTATGGGGACATTGAACACTGAAGCTTTCTTT.

This clone showed up just once. The gene calls are TRBV5-4 and TRBJ2-3, with D maybe TRBD1 (5 bases). CDR1 SGHNT and CDR2 YYREEE come from the germline V gene (reference sequence). The CDR3 runs 14 residues. Trimming pared 4 bases from V and 1 base from J, leaving 10 bases between. The CDR3 bases are TGTGCCAGCAGCGAGAAGACAGGCACAGATACGCAGTATTTT. This translates into CASSEKTGTDTQYF.

The gene calls are TRBV7-3 and TRBJ2-3, with D unclear. Germline V gene data show CDR1 as SGHTA and CDR2 as FQGTGA. V lost 1 base to trimming and J lost 0 bases, with 8 bases between them. The CDR3 contains 15 residues. The CDR3 region is CASSLRGPSTDTQYF. CDR3 DNA sequence: TGTGCCAGCAGCTTAAGAGGTCCTAGCACAGATACGCAGTATTTT.

The rearrangement links TRBV12-3 or TRBV12-4 to TRBJ1-1, with unresolved D. With 10 bases removed from V and 1 base from J, the gap between germline ends came to 13 bases. The CDR3 loop spans 13 amino acids. DNA of the CDR3: TGTGCCACCCGAAAAGAGGCGAACACTGAAGCTTTCTTT. It specifies CATRKEANTEAFF.

This sequence joins TRBV5-1 and TRBJ2-1; 9 positions agree with TRBD2. The germline V gene encodes CDR1 SGHRS and CDR2 YFSETQ. J lost 4 bases, V lost 0 bases, and 5 bases had no gene match. The CDR3 runs to 16 residues. CDR3 DNA sequence: TGCGCCAGCAGCTTGGGCTCTAGCGGGACGTACAATGAGCAGTTCTTC. Protein product: CASSLGSSGTYNEQFF.

The CDR3 DNA reads as TGTGCCAGCAGCCAAACAGGGTATGCTGAAGCTTTCTTT. Its protein product is CASSQTGYAEAFF. This chain connects TRBV2 to TRBJ1-1; a weak D match, TRBD1 (6 bases). Trimming removed 6 bases from V and 6 bases from J, with 14 bases in between. The CDR3 contains 13 residues. Germline V lookup: CDR1 SNHLY, CDR2 FYNNEI.

This clone came up once. The rearrangement uses TRBV7-8 and TRBJ2-7; D uncertain. Germline V CDR1 and CDR2: SGHVS, FQNEAQ. The CDR3 is 13 amino acids. The germline V and J ends were trimmed by 1 base and 4 bases, with 8 bases remaining between them. This CDR3 reads CASSLGPEYEQYF. DNA of the CDR3: TGTGCCAGCAGCTTAGGGCCTGAGTACGAGCAGTACTTC.

CDR3 in amino acids: CASSPSVSSGNTIYF. DNA of the CDR3: TGCGCCAGCAGTCCGTCCGTAAGCTCTGGAAACACCATATATTTT. The chain is built from TRBV10-1 and TRBJ1-3; D not certain. Trimming pared 5 bases from V and 0 bases from J, leaving 11 bases between. Germline assignment: CDR1 WNHNN and CDR2 SYGVQD (reference sequence). CDR3 length: 15 amino acids.

The genes are TRBV5-8 and TRBJ1-1, with D unresolved. The CDR3 covers 13 residues. Germline assignment: CDR1 SGHTS and CDR2 YDEGEE. Trimming shortened V by 4 bases and J by 6 bases, and 13 bases separated the two germline ends. The CDR3 DNA sequence: TGTGCCAGCAGCATTAAACCAGTCCCTGAAGCTTTCTTT. It yields the protein CASSIKPVPEAFF. Together with reference TRBV5-8 and TRBJ1-1, the CDR3 gives the full variable domain: EAGVTQSPTHLIKTRGQQATLRCSPISGHTSVYWYQQALGLGLQFLLWYDEGEERNRGNFPPRFSGRQFPNYSSELNVNALELEDSALYLCASSIKPVPEAFFGQGTRLTVV.

The rearrangement links TRBV29-1 to TRBJ2-7; unclear D gene. Germline CDR1 reads SQVTM; CDR2 reads ANQGSEA. This CDR3 comprises 13 residues. V lost 5 bases and J lost 2, with 13 bases in between. The CDR3 protein is CSVKSGPTYEQYF. The CDR3 region has the DNA TGCAGCGTTAAATCCGGGCCAACCTACGAGCAGTACTTC.

This chain joins TRBV5-5 and TRBJ2-4, with D tentatively TRBD1 (5 bases). The germline V and J ends were trimmed by 3 bases and 0 bases, with 13 bases remaining between them. This CDR3 is 16 amino acids long. The germline gives CDR1 SGHKS, CDR2 YYEKEE (reference sequence). For the CDR3, the DNA is TGTGCCAGCAGCTCCCCCTCGGACATAGCCAAAAACATTCAGTACTTC. It translates to CASSSPSDIAKNIQYF.

The genes are TRBV5-8 and TRBJ2-3; TRBD1 matches at 7 bases. The V gene's germline CDR1 is SGHTS and CDR2 YDEGEE. V shed 4 bases and J 2 bases; nucleotides not matched to a gene: 4. This CDR3 contains 14 residues. CDR3 nucleotides: TGTGCCAGCAGCACGGGACAGCTCACAGATACGCAGTATTTT. Translated, it gives CASSTGQLTDTQYF.

The chain uses TRBV19 and TRBJ2-1, with D unclear. Trimming cost V 10 bases and J 2 bases, with 15 bases left between them. There are 14 residues in the CDR3. CDR1 and CDR2 from the germline V gene are LNHDA and SQIVND (reference sequence). The DNA for the CDR3 is TGTGCCACTAATATGGGCCGAGCCTACAATGAGCAGTTCTTC. Translation: CATNMGRAYNEQFF.

The V call is TRBV19, the J call TRBJ2-5; 10 bases map to TRBD2. Germline trimming cut 5 bases from V and 4 bases from J; bases unmatched to any gene: 4. This CDR3 is built from 14 residues. Germline CDR1 and CDR2: LNHDA and SQIVND (reference sequence). The CDR3 spells CASSLAGVTETQYF. CDR3 nucleotides: TGTGCCAGTAGTCTAGCGGGAGTCACAGAGACCCAGTACTTC.